Following are 13 T cell receptor beta chains from one sample sequenced in a study of radiation and T cells in renal cell carcinoma. Time point denoted: blood 2 weeks post-SBRT. This sample's treatment: 15 Gy SBRT to primary tumor, nephrectomy 4 weeks later. TCRdb's table, derived via immunoSEQ multiplex PCR, lists solely in-frame clones and lacks some. The sample carries roughly 130,000 clones, around nine tenths recorded once. This material consisted of blood, taken from a patient whose treatment included radiotherapy and nephrectomy. The receptors were gathered from a woman aged 65 to 85 with renal cell carcinoma.

V usage is TRBV9 and J usage is TRBJ1-3, with D possibly being TRBD1 (5 bases). Germline loops: CDR1 SGDLS, CDR2 YYNGEE. The germline V and J ends were trimmed by 3 bases and 3 bases, with 13 bases remaining between them. This CDR3 has 15 amino acids. The CDR3 here is CASSASLGGGNTIYF. Written as DNA, the CDR3 is TGTGCCAGCAGCGCCAGCTTGGGGGGTGGAAACACCATATATTTT.

The chain uses TRBV30 and TRBJ2-1; D is possibly TRBD1 (6 bases). The CDR3 has 13 amino acids. Germline-derived CDR1 and CDR2 are GTSNPN and SVGIG (reference sequence). Trimming removed 8 bases at V and 1 base at J, with 12 bases between. CDR3 bases: TGTGCCGACCCAGGGGTATCCTACAATGAGCAGTTCTTC. Its translation is CADPGVSYNEQFF.

The gene calls are TRBV30 and TRBJ2-5, with 9 bases matching TRBD2. The CDR3 spans 15 residues. Unmatched junction bases numbered 5, after V lost 1 base and J lost 2 bases. CDR1 GTSNPN and CDR2 SVGIG come from the germline V gene (reference sequence). In DNA, the CDR3 is TGTGCCTGGAGTGCTAGCGGGGTTGTACAAGAGACCCAGTACTTC. Protein: CAWSASGVVQETQYF. The variable domain in full, completed from reference TRBV30 and TRBJ2-5, reads SQTIHQWPATLVQPVGSPLSLECTVEGTSNPNLYWYRQAAGRGLQLLFYSVGIGQISSEVPQNLSASRPQDRQFILSSKKLLLSDSGFYLCAWSASGVVQETQYFGPGTRLLVL.

The chain links TRBV6-5 to TRBJ2-4; D is undetermined. Germline V gene data show CDR1 as MNHEY and CDR2 as SVGAGI. V lost 0 bases, J lost 0 bases, and 3 bases lay in between. CDR3 length: 14 amino acids. CDR3 DNA sequence: TGTGCCAGCAGTTACTCAGTAGCCAAAAACATTCAGTACTTC. Protein: CASSYSVAKNIQYF.

The gene calls are TRBV9 and TRBJ1-3; perhaps TRBD1 as D (5 bases). The CDR3 loop spans 14 amino acids. V lost 4 bases, J lost 2 bases, and 10 bases lay in between. From germline, CDR1 is SGDLS and CDR2 YYNGEE. The CDR3 region is CASSMRGTGNTIYF. DNA of the CDR3: TGTGCCAGCAGCATGAGGGGCACTGGAAACACCATATATTTT.

The chain carries TRBV5-4 and TRBJ2-3; no clear D. The CDR3 length is 16 residues. Germline V gene data show CDR1 as SGHNT and CDR2 as YYREEE (reference sequence). V dropped 4 bases and J dropped 0 bases, with 15 bases sitting between them. The CDR3: CASSPRLSSSTDTQYF. CDR3 DNA: TGTGCCAGCAGCCCCCGCCTCAGCTCTAGCACAGATACGCAGTATTTT.

This sequence joins TRBV19 and TRBJ1-1; 8 bases are shared with TRBD1. This CDR3 is 15 amino acids long. CDR1 and CDR2 (germline): LNHDA, SQIVND (reference sequence). Trimming took 3 bases from V and 3 from J; bases not matched to a gene: 6. CDR3 in amino acids: CASSIGQGWDTEAFF. In nucleotides, the CDR3 is TGTGCCAGTAGTATCGGACAGGGATGGGACACTGAAGCTTTCTTT.

The chain is built from TRBV5-1 and TRBJ1-2, with D possibly matching TRBD1 (5 bases). Germline V CDR1 and CDR2: SGHRS, YFSETQ. This CDR3 region has 15 residues. V shed 5 bases and J shed 3 bases, with 17 bases lying between them. DNA of the CDR3: TGCGCCAGCAGTTCGCAGGGAGGTTGGGACTATGGCTACACCTTC. This gives the protein CASSSQGGWDYGYTF.

The CDR3 DNA reads TGTGCCAGCAGCTTAAGATTGCGGACAGGGGCTGGGGCCAACGTCCTGACTTTC. The encoded protein is CASSLRLRTGAGANVLTF. The gene calls are TRBV7-9 and TRBJ2-6; 9 bases map to TRBD1. The CDR3 is 18 residues long. After removal of 2 bases from V and 2 bases from J, the junction contained 7 bases not matched to a gene. Looked up from germline, CDR1 is SEHNR and CDR2 is FQNEAQ (reference sequence). The whole variable domain, remainder taken from reference TRBV7-9 and TRBJ2-6, is DTGVSQNPRHKITKRGQNVTFRCDPISEHNRLYWYRQTLGQGPEFLTYFQNEAQLEKSRLLSDRFSAERPKGSFSTLEIQRTEQGDSAMYLCASSLRLRTGAGANVLTFGAGSRLTVL.

V usage is TRBV7-6 and J usage is TRBJ1-5; D not resolved. There are 16 residues in the CDR3. Trimming removed 0 bases from V and 4 bases from J, with 13 bases in between. Germline lookup yields CDR1 SGHVS and CDR2 FNYEAQ. CDR3 in DNA: TGTGCCAGCAGCTTAGCTGGTGCGTCCCAAAATCAGCCCCAGCATTTT. Translating gives CASSLAGASQNQPQHF.

The chain couples TRBV6-5 to TRBJ1-2, with D perhaps matching TRBD1 (6 bases). The CDR3 extends over 13 amino acids. V lost 7 bases and J 2 bases, leaving 11 bases between the germline ends. Germline assignment: CDR1 MNHEY and CDR2 SVGAGI. CDR3 sequence (DNA): TGTGCCAGCAATGAACAGGGAAACTATGGCTACACCTTC. Translation gives CASNEQGNYGYTF.

CDR3 region: CASSASGTLSYEQYF. Here the CDR3 DNA reads TGTGCCAGCAGCGCCTCCGGGACACTCTCCTACGAGCAGTACTTC. This chain connects TRBV9 to TRBJ2-7, with a weak D call TRBD1 (6 bases). This CDR3 has 15 residues. Trimming stripped 3 bases from V and 0 bases from J, with 13 bases between. In germline, CDR1 is SGDLS, CDR2 YYNGEE.

J is TRBJ2-6 and V is TRBV19, with 10 bases lining up with TRBD2. The germline V gene encodes CDR1 LNHDA and CDR2 SQIVND (reference sequence). V was clipped by 4 bases and J by 4 bases; unmatched bases: 4. This CDR3 comprises 16 residues. CDR3 nucleotide sequence: TGTGCCAGTAGTAGTCTAGCGGGGGCCGGGGCCAACGTCCTGACTTTC. Translated: CASSSLAGAGANVLTF.